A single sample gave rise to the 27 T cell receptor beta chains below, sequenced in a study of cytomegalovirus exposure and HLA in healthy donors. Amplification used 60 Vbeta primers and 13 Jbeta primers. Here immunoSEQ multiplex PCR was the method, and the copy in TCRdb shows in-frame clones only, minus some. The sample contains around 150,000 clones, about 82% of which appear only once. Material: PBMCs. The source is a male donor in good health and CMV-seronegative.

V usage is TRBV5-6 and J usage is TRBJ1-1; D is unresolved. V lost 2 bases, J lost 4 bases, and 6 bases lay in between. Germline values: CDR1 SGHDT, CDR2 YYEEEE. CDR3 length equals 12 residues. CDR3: CASSFAGTEAFF. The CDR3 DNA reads TGTGCCAGCAGCTTTGCGGGCACTGAAGCTTTCTTT.

In DNA form, the CDR3 reads TGCGCCAGCAGCTTGGAACGACAGGGTCAGAACACTGAAGCTTTCTTT. This encodes CASSLERQGQNTEAFF. The gene calls are TRBV5-1 and TRBJ1-1, with 7 bases fitting TRBD1. Germline V gene data show CDR1 as SGHRS and CDR2 as YFSETQ. The CDR3 length is 16 residues. Losses at the gene ends were 0 bases for V and 1 base for J; bases not matched to a gene: 6.

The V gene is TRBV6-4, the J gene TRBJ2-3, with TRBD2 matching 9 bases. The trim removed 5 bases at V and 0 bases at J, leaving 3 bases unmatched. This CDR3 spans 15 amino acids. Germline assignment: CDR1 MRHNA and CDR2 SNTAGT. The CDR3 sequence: CASSHTSGSTDTQYF. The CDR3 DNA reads TGTGCCAGCAGTCATACTAGCGGGAGCACAGATACGCAGTATTTT.

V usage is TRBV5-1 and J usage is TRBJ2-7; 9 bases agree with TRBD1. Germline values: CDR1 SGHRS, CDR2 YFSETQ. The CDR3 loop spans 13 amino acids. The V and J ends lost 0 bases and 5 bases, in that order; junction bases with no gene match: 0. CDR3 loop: CASSLGQGDEQYF. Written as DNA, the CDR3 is TGCGCCAGCAGCTTGGGACAGGGGGACGAGCAGTACTTC.

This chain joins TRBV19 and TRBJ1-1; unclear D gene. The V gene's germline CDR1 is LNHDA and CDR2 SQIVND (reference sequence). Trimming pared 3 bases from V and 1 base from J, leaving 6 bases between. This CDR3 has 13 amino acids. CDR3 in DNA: TGTGCCAGTAGTATTGGCAGGAACACTGAAGCTTTCTTT. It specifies CASSIGRNTEAFF.

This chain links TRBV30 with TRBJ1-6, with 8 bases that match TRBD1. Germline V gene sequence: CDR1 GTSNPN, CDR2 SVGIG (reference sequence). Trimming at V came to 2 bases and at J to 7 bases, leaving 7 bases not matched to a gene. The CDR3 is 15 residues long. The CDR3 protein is CAWSTGTGRNSPLHF. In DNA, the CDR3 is TGTGCCTGGAGTACTGGGACAGGTCGGAATTCACCCCTCCACTTT.

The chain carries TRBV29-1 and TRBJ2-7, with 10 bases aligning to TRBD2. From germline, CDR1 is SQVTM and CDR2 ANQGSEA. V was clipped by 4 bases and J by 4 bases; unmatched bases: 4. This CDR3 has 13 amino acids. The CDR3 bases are TGCAGCGTTGGGACTAGCGGAACATACGAGCAGTACTTC. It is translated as CSVGTSGTYEQYF.

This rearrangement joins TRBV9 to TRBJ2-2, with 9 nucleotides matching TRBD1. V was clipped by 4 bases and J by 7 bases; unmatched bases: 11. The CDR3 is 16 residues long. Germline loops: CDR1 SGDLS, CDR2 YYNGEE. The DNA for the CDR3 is TGTGCCAGCAGCCCGACCCTGACAGGGGGTGTCGGGGAGCTGTTTTTT. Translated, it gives CASSPTLTGGVGELFF.

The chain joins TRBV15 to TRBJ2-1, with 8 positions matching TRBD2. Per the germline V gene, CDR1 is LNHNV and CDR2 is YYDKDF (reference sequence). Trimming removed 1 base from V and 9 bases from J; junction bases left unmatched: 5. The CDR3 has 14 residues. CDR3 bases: TGTGCCACCAGCAGAGGACTAGCGTTGGGTGAGCAGTTCTTC. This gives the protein CATSRGLALGEQFF.

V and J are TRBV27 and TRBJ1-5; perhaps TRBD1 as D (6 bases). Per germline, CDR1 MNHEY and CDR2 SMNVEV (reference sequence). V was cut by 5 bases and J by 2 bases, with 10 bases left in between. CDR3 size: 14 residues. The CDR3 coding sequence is TGTGCCAGCAGTCAGGGGTATCGCAATCAGCCCCAGCATTTT. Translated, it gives CASSQGYRNQPQHF.

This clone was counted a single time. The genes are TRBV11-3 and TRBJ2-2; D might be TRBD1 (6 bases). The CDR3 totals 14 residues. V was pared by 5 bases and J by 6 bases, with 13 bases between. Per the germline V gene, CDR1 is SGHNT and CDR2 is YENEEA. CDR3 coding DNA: TGTGCCAGCAGCGTGACGACAGGCGCCGGGGAGCTGTTTTTT. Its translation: CASSVTTGAGELFF.

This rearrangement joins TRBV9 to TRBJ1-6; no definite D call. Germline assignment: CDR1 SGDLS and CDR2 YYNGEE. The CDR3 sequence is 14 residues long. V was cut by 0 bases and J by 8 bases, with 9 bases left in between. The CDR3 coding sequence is TGTGCCAGCAGCGTAGAAGACTTGGATTCACCCCTCCACTTT. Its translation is CASSVEDLDSPLHF.

CDR3 nucleotides: TGTGCCAGCAGCGCCACCCGACGGAGCTCTGGAAACACCATATATTTT. Its protein is CASSATRRSSGNTIYF. The chain uses TRBV9 and TRBJ1-3, with D unresolved. V shed 3 bases and J shed 0 bases, with 13 bases lying between them. Germline V gene data show CDR1 as SGDLS and CDR2 as YYNGEE. This CDR3 has 16 amino acids.

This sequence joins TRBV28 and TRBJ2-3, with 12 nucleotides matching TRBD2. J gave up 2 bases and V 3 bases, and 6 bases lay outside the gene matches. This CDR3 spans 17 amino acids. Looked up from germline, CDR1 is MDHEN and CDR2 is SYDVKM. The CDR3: CASSLGRTSGDTDTQYF. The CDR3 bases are TGTGCCAGCAGTTTGGGAAGGACTAGCGGGGACACAGATACGCAGTATTTT. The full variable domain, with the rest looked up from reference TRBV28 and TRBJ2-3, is DVKVTQSSRYLVKRTGEKVFLECVQDMDHENMFWYRQDPGLGLRLIYFSYDVKMKEKGDIPEGYSVSREKKERFSLILESASTNQTSMYLCASSLGRTSGDTDTQYFGPGTRLTVL.

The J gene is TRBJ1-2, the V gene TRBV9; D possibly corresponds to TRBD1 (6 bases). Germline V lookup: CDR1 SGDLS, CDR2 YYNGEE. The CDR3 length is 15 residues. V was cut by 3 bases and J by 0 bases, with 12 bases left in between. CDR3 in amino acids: CASSAQGSANYGYTF. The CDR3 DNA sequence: TGTGCCAGCAGCGCGCAGGGGTCGGCTAACTATGGCTACACCTTC.

CDR3 region: CASSLGEEWGTSGSLEQFF. The CDR3 region has the DNA TGTGCCAGCAGCTTAGGCGAAGAATGGGGGACTAGCGGGAGTCTTGAGCAGTTCTTC. The chain links TRBV11-2 to TRBJ2-1; TRBD2 aligns across 14 bases. CDR3 length equals 19 residues. J gave up 9 bases and V 1 base, and 14 bases lay outside the gene matches. Germline V gene data show CDR1 as SGHAT and CDR2 as FQNNGV. The entire variable domain, with the rest obtained from reference TRBV11-2 and TRBJ2-1, is as follows: EAGVAQSPRYKIIEKRQSVAFWCNPISGHATLYWYQQILGQGPKLLIQFQNNGVVDDSQLPKDRFSAERLKGVDSTLKIQPAKLEDSAVYLCASSLGEEWGTSGSLEQFFGPGTRLTVL.

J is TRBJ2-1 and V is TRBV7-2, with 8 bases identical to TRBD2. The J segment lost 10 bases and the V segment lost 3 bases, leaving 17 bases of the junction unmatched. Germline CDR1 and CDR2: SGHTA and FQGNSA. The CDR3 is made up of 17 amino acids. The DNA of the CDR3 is TGTGCCAGCAGCTTTCCCCATCCGGGACTAGACTTAAACGAGCAGTTCTTC. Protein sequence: CASSFPHPGLDLNEQFF. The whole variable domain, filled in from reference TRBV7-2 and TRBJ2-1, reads GAGVSQSPSNKVTEKGKDVELRCDPISGHTALYWYRQSLGQGLEFLIYFQGNSAPDKSGLPSDRFSAERTGGSVSTLTIQRTQQEDSAVYLCASSFPHPGLDLNEQFFGPGTRLTVL.

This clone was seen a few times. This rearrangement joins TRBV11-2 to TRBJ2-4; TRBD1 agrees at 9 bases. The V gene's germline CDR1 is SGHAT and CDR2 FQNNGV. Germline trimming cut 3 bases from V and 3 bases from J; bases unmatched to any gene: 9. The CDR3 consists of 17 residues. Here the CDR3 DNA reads TGTGCCAGCAGCTTTATGACAGGGGGTAACGGCAAAAACATTCAGTACTTC. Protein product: CASSFMTGGNGKNIQYF.

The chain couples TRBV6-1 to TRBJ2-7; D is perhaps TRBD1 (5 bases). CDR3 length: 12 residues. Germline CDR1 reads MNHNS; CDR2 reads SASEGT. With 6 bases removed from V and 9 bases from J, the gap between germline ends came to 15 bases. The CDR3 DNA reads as TGTGCCAGCAGCAGACAGAGGTGGGGGCAGTACTTC. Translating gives CASSRQRWGQYF.

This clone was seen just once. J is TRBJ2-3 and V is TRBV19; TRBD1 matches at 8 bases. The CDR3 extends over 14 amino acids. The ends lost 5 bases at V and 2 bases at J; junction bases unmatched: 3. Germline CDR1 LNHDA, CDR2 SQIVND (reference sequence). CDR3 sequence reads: CASSPGQATDTQYF. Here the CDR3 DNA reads TGTGCCAGTAGTCCGGGACAGGCCACAGATACGCAGTATTTT.

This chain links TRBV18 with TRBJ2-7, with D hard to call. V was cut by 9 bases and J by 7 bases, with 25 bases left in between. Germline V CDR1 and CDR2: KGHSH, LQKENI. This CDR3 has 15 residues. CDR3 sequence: CASSPGRSSLAEQYF. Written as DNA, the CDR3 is TGTGCCAGTTCGCCGGGTAGATCCTCTCTCGCTGAGCAGTACTTC.

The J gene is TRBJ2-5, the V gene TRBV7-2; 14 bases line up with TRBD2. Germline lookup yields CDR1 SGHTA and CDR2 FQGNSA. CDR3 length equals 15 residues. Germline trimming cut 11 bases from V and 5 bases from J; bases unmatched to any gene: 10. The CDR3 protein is CAGGTSGSTPETQYF. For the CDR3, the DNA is TGTGCCGGCGGGACTAGCGGGAGCACCCCCGAGACCCAGTACTTC.

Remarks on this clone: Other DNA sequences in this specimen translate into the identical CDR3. CDR3: CASSVGQDYGYTF. The CDR3 nucleotides read TGTGCCAGCAGCGTAGGACAGGACTATGGCTACACCTTC. The chain employs TRBV9 and TRBJ1-2; tentatively, D is TRBD1 (6 bases). The CDR3 is 13 residues long. With 0 bases removed from V and 3 bases from J, the gap between germline ends came to 6 bases. CDR1 and CDR2 from the germline V gene are SGDLS and YYNGEE.

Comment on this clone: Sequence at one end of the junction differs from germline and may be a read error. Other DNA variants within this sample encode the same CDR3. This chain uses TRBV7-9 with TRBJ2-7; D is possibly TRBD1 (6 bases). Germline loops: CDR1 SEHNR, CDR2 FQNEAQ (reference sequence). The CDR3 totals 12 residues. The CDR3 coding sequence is TGTTCCAGCAGCTTACAGGGTTACGAGCAGTACTTC. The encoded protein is CSSSLQGYEQYF.

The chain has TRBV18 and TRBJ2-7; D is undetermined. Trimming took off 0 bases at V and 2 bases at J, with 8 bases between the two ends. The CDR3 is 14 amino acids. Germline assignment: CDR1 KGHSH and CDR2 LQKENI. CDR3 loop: CASSPPSDTYEQYF. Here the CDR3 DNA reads TGTGCCAGCTCACCACCCAGTGATACCTACGAGCAGTACTTC.

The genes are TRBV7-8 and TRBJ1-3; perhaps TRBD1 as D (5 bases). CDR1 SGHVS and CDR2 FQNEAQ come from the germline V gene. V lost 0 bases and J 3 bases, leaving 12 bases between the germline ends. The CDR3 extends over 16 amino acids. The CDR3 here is CASSLAAGKVGNTIYF. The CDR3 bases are TGTGCCAGCAGCTTAGCGGCAGGGAAGGTTGGAAACACCATATATTTT.

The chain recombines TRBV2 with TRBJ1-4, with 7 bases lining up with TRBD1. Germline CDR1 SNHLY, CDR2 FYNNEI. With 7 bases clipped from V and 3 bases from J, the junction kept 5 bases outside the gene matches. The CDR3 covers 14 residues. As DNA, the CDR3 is TGTGCCAGCACCCGGGACAGCTCTAATGAAAAACTGTTTTTT. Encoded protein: CASTRDSSNEKLFF.